The T cell receptor beta chain under discussion was sequenced for a study of identical twins (TCRdb year 2016). Describing the broader study: TCR alpha and beta repertoires from monozygotic twins, unrelated adults of various ages and cord blood were deep-sequenced to test whether fetal clonotypes persist. Replicate twin experiments were performed at different times using different library preparation protocols to rule out contamination.

Library preparation employed 5' RACE. The reads were generated on an Illumina HiSeq 2000. Template switching added a universal primer binding site, and the final cDNA carried a unique molecular identifier that allowed TCR cDNA molecules to be counted accurately. Specific primers in the conserved constant-segment region were used to synthesize first-strand cDNA for TCR alpha and beta chains. To control for contamination, every cDNA library carried two barcodes: a SMART-Mk sample barcode plus Illumina barcodes. TruSeq adapter sequences along with Illumina sample barcodes were introduced in two successive PCR steps. The TCR alpha and beta cDNA libraries were sequenced on the Illumina HiSeq platform using custom primers. The original pipeline was this. MiGEC was used to process raw reads and extract unique molecular identifiers, and MiXCR was used to find CDR3 positions. Recombination models were inferred per individual with the repgenHMM and IGoR tools using an EM algorithm. Shared clonotype analysis was performed with the tcR package in R, normalizing sharing by the product of cloneset sizes. Out-of-frame nonproductive sequences were analyzed to study raw recombination free of thymic and clonal selection effects. TCRdb took the public reads, trimmed them with fastp at Q25, ran MiXCR for clone calling and kept in-frame beta chains. Rows matching on CDR3 protein sequence are summarized as one entry with the most common DNA and genes. Here the V and J calls rest on TCRdb's processing, not on the authors' analysis. This sample gives around 650,000 distinct CDR3 sequences in total; about 7.6% of them show up just once. The ten largest clonotypes hold 1.5% to 2% of the sample.

The study at large found these results: Out-of-frame TCR alpha sharing in monozygotic twins was systematically underestimated by recombination models, whereas sharing between unrelated individuals was in agreement with the recombination models. The excess sharing between twins in beta out-of-frame sequences was weaker because fewer shared sequences reduced the signal-to-noise ratio. Zero-insertion analyses could be partly confounded by invariant T cells such as MAIT and iNKT, though diverse VJ usage argued against such confounding for most clonotypes. Because the same donors could not be followed over many years, the conclusions depended on cross-sectional statistical analysis. Out-of-frame TCR alpha sequences shared between twins showed an excess of low generation-probability sequences compared with coincidental sharing between unrelated individuals. Abundant cord blood beta clonotypes had fewer insertions, young adult naive repertoires showed a similar but weaker trend, and memory repertoires showed no such trend.

Every donor was a healthy Caucasian. Three pairs of female monozygotic twins, all aged about 18 to 29 years, made up the twin cohort. RNA for TCR libraries was isolated from peripheral blood mononuclear cells. This clonotype was counted only a few times. Its antigen is unknown. The input lacks base qualities; no much larger clone sits a single base away. The same data also contributed to another study, on yellow fever vaccine responses in identical twins. According to the second study: The T cell response to vaccination in identical twins was reported by the authors to appear partly convergent and partly personalized. Focusing on identical twins, the study followed the T cell clones that responded to the vaccine, and did so with precision.

The sample consisted of PBMCs. The TCR comes from a young woman in good health.

In nucleotide form, the sequence is TGTGCCAGCAGTCGACAGGGGGCCAGTAGCAATCAGCCCCAGCATTTT. Its translation is CASSRQGASSNQPQHF. The V gene is TRBV6-2 or TRBV6-3 and the J gene is TRBJ1-5; the junction holds 10 bases that match TRBD1. The CDR3 sequence holds 16 residues, the cysteine and phenylalanine included. Of all the DNA, just the CDR3 is kept, 48 bases in frame from base 1. CDR1 MNHEY and CDR2 SVGEGT were looked up in the germline V gene. V has 5 bases trimmed and J has 0 bases trimmed; junction bases matching no gene number 4.